The clone carrying this T cell receptor (beta chain) appeared many times. Its antigen is unknown. These data come from a study of CD8+CD57+ T cells in acquired aplastic anemia. In the study overall: The study obtained an average of around 2.9 ug of DNA from sorted CD4+ and CD8+ cells. CD4+ cell libraries from healthy donors averaged approximately 9.9 million reads. General study findings and limits: Patients and controls had in common 25 to 30 CD8+ CDR3 sequences.

TCR beta VDJ and CDR3 profiles were obtained from a genomic DNA template. From the reads, TCRdb called clonotypes with MiXCR, one entry per CDR3 protein. The sample consists of 200,000 to 250,000 distinct CDR3 sequences, about a third of them appearing once. The V gene lost 4 bases and the J gene lost 6 bases, with 17 bases spanning the gap. The CDR3 runs 14 residues. The germline V gene encodes CDR1 SGHRS and CDR2 YFSETQ. The chain couples TRBV5-1 to TRBJ2-7; no clear D gene. The receptor was isolated from a human donor in good health, serving as a control. Input material: sorted CD4+, CD8+, or CD8+CD57+ T cells (not recorded which) from PBMCs. The chain's CDR3 is CASSALAASSEQYF. DNA of the CDR3: TGCGCCAGCAGCGCATTGGCGGCCTCTAGCGAGCAGTACTTC.